These 3 T cell receptor beta chains came from one sample sequenced in a study of follicular helper T cells after annual influenza vaccination. Time point in this sample: 2015-2016 season, pre-vaccination. Data came from immunoSEQ multiplex PCR; TCRdb stores just in-frame clones and leaves some out. The sample contains 9,500 to 12,000 clones, over 70% of which appear only once. This specimen was CXCR5+ CD38- circulating T follicular helper cells from blood, taken on the day of influenza vaccination. Subset specified: circulating Tfh, non-naive CD4+CXCR5+PD-1+ (ICOS+CD38+ or ICOS-CD38-). These receptors came from an adult who received the influenza vaccine.

This chain joins TRBV28 and TRBJ1-1, with D maybe TRBD1 (6 bases). Germline V gives CDR1 MDHEN, CDR2 SYDVKM. This CDR3 region has 14 residues. The germline V and J ends were trimmed by 3 bases and 1 base, with 9 bases remaining between them. CDR3 sequence (DNA): TGTGCCAGCAGTTTGGGGACACCGAACACTGAAGCTTTCTTT. Translated, it gives CASSLGTPNTEAFF.

The chain links TRBV7-3 to TRBJ2-3; TRBD2 might be the D (6 bases). Germline CDR1 reads SGHTA; CDR2 reads FQGTGA. The V and J ends lost 5 bases and 5 bases respectively, with 11 bases between them. The CDR3 has 13 residues. The CDR3 nucleotides are TGTGCCAGCAGCCGACTAGTCGGAGATACGCAGTATTTT. Its protein is CASSRLVGDTQYF.

This clone was counted only a few times. The V gene is TRBV2, the J gene TRBJ1-2; D remains ambiguous. CDR1 SNHLY and CDR2 FYNNEI come from the germline V gene. V was shortened by 6 bases and J by 0 bases, with 8 bases between the two germline ends. The CDR3 sequence is 13 residues long. The CDR3 sequence is CASSGGTNYGYTF. The DNA of the CDR3 is TGTGCCAGCAGCGGCGGAACTAACTATGGCTACACCTTC.